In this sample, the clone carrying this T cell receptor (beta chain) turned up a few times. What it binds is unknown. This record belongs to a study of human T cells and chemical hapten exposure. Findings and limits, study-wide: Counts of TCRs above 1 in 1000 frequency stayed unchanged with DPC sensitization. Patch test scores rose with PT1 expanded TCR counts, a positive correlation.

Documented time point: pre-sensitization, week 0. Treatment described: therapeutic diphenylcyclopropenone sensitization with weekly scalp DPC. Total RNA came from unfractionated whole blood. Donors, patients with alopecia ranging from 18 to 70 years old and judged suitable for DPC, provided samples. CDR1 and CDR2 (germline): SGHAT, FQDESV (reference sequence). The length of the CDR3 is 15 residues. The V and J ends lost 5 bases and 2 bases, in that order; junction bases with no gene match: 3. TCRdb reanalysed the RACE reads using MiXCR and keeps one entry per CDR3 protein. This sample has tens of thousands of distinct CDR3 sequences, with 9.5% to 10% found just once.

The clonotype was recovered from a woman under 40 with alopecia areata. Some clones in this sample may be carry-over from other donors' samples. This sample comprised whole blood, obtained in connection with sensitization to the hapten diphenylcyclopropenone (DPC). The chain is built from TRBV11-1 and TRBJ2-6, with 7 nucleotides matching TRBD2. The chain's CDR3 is CASSPGGTGANVLTF. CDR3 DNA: TGTGCCAGCAGCCCGGGGGGTACTGGGGCCAACGTCCTGACTTTC.